Below are 3 T cell receptor beta chains sequenced from a single sample in a study of early T cells in non-severe SARS-CoV-2 infection. Each CDR3 protein is one row after TCRdb ran MiXCR on the 5' RACE reads. In the table there are approximately 120,000 distinct CDR3 sequences, about 15% of which are singletons. Sequencing was performed on whole blood. Receptors originate from an adult who was a healthcare worker with PCR-confirmed SARS-CoV-2 infection or an uninfected control (not recorded which).

This clonotype has only a few counts. The V call is TRBV12-3 or TRBV12-4, the J call TRBJ2-2; D call uncertain. CDR3 length: 13 amino acids. The ends were cut back, 1 base at V and 5 bases at J, with 5 bases in the middle. CDR3 DNA: TGTGCCAGCAGTTTAGGCAGGACCGGGGAGCTGTTTTTT. Its protein is CASSLGRTGELFF.

The sample holds many counts of this clonotype. The chain joins TRBV21-1 to TRBJ2-7; TRBD2 was called by the table and not checked on the DNA. TRBV21-1 is assigned pseudogene status. The CDR3 length is 16 residues. CDR3 coding DNA: TGTGCCAGCAGCAAAGGGGAGCAGGCAAGCTCCTACGAGCAGTACTTC. This gives the protein CASSKGEQASSYEQYF.

The CDR3 DNA follows: TGTGCCAGCAGAAAAGGGAGGGACAATGAGCAGTTCTTC. It codes for CASRKGRDNEQFF. V gene TRBV4-2 combines with J gene TRBJ2-1, with 7 bases fitting TRBD2. Germline V gene data show CDR1 as LGHNA and CDR2 as YNFKEQ. The CDR3 covers 13 residues. The V and J ends lost 6 bases and 5 bases, in that order; junction bases with no gene match: 4.